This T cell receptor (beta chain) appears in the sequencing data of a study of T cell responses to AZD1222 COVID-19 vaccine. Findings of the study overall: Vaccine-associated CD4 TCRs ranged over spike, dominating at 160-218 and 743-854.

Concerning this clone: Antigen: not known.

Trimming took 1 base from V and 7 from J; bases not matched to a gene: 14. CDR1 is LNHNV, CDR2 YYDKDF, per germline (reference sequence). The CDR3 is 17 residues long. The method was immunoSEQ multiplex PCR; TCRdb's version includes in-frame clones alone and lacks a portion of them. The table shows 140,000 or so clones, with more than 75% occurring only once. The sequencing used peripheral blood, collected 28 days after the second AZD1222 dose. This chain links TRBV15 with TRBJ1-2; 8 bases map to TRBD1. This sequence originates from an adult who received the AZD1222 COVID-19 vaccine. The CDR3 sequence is CATSRVETGVQWGGYTF. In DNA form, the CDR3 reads TGTGCCACCAGCAGAGTTGAGACAGGGGTTCAATGGGGTGGCTACACCTTC.